This entry is about one T cell receptor (beta chain). As yet, its antigen is unknown. This record belongs to a study of human T cells and chemical hapten exposure. Study details: Researchers reported sensitizing a roughly 2 cm by roughly 2 cm upper inner arm skin site with 2% DPC. Upper-back patch tests with 0.01% DPC were read at 6 days. Whole-study findings and limits: Patch test score rose with PT1 expanded TCR count, significant at thresholds 8, 16 and 32, not 4.

This sample's time point: pre-sensitization, week 0. Sample treatment: therapeutic diphenylcyclopropenone sensitization with weekly scalp DPC. Extraction yielded total RNA from whole blood (unfractionated). Original processing notes: Samples had a median of around 92,000 TCRs, ranging roughly 20,000 to 750,000. TCRdb re-analysed the RACE reads in MiXCR, keeping a single row per CDR3 protein. The V and J calls were not made by the authors but by TCRdb's processing. In the table there are 35,000 to 40,000 distinct CDR3 sequences, around 12% of which are singletons. The V and J ends lost 6 bases and 5 bases respectively, with 16 bases between them. This CDR3 is built from 14 residues. CDR1 SNHLY and CDR2 FYNNEI come from the germline V gene.

The clonotype originates from a woman aged 40 to 49 with alopecia areata. Some clones in this sample may be carry-over from other donors' samples. This sequence joins TRBV2 and TRBJ2-5; perhaps TRBD2 as D (5 bases). Sequences were derived from whole blood, sampled in connection with sensitization to the hapten diphenylcyclopropenone (DPC). CDR3 nucleotide sequence: TGTGCCAGCAGGGGCATGACTCCTAGCGAGACCCAGTACTTC. Its protein product is CASRGMTPSETQYF.